This T cell receptor beta chain was identified during a study of blood T cells in healthy people across ages. Of note for this clonotype: The antigen is not known.

A sample-barcoded 5' primer and a J-beta primer mix were used in a second PCR of about 6 to 12 cycles. TCRdb re-called the 5' RACE reads through MiXCR, storing one row per CDR3 protein. The sample consists of around 1,500,000 distinct CDR3 sequences, around 42% of them appearing once. Per the germline V gene, CDR1 is DFQATT and CDR2 is SNEGSKA (reference sequence). With 6 bases removed from V and 3 bases from J, the gap between germline ends came to 12 bases. The CDR3 spans 12 residues. The study's findings and limits: Diversity estimates drawn from one million T cells were deemed underestimates.

The source material was blood. The V and J genes are TRBV20-1 and TRBJ2-7; no firm D call. This clonotype originated in a woman aged 18-29 years in good health. CDR3 amino acids: CSAQAPFYEQYF. The CDR3 DNA follows: TGCAGTGCCCAGGCCCCATTCTACGAGCAGTACTTC.